The next 28 T cell receptor beta chains were all read from a single sample in a study of shared clonotypes between healthy human individuals. The protocol was immunoSEQ multiplex PCR, while the TCRdb copy is restricted to in-frame clones and leaves out a portion. This table holds 450,000 to 600,000 clones, 79% found once. Sequenced material: PBMCs. The receptors were sampled from a woman aged 40 to 49 in good health. Some clones in this sample may be carry-over from other donors' samples.

The rearrangement uses TRBV5-1 and TRBJ2-7; 11 bases align to TRBD1. Germline values: CDR1 SGHRS, CDR2 YFSETQ. V was clipped by 1 base and J by 4 bases; unmatched bases: 10. This CDR3 contains 17 residues. The CDR3 here is CASSLYPAGTGGYEQYF. The CDR3 DNA reads as TGCGCCAGCAGCTTGTACCCAGCCGGGACAGGGGGATACGAGCAGTACTTC. The full variable domain, rest sourced from reference TRBV5-1 and TRBJ2-7, is KAGVTQTPRYLIKTRGQQVTLSCSPISGHRSVSWYQQTPGQGLQFLFEYFSETQRNKGNFPGRFSGRQFSNSRSEMNVSTLELGDSALYLCASSLYPAGTGGYEQYFGPGTRLTVT.

This clone was found a few times. V usage is TRBV10-3 and J usage is TRBJ1-1, with D perhaps matching TRBD1 (6 bases). Germline V gene lookup returns CDR1 ENHRY and CDR2 SYGVKD. V shed 4 bases and J shed 1 base, with 13 bases lying between them. The CDR3 totals 15 residues. CDR3 protein: CAISGPGGGNTEAFF. The CDR3 region has the DNA TGTGCCATCAGTGGGCCGGGAGGGGGGAACACTGAAGCTTTCTTT.

This clone was seen a single time. CDR3 DNA sequence: TGTGCCAGCAGCGCAACTAGCGGGAGTGGATTCGAGCAGTACTTC. Amino acid sequence: CASSATSGSGFEQYF. This chain uses TRBV9 with TRBJ2-7, with 11 bases identical to TRBD2. With V trimmed by 3 bases and J by 6 bases, 8 bases remained unmatched. Looked up from germline, CDR1 is SGDLS and CDR2 is YYNGEE. This CDR3 is 15 amino acids long.

The chain is built from TRBV16 and TRBJ2-3; D not certain. The CDR3 runs 15 residues. Germline V lookup: CDR1 KGHSY, CDR2 FQNENV. Trimming removed 4 bases at V and 1 base at J, with 12 bases between. In nucleotides, the CDR3 is TGTGCCAGCAGCCTATTTCCTTCGGGCACAGATACGCAGTATTTT. Its translation: CASSLFPSGTDTQYF.

This clone has a count of ten or more. The chain combines TRBV5-4 with TRBJ1-5, with D maybe TRBD1 (6 bases). The V and J ends lost 9 bases and 0 bases respectively, with 13 bases between them. CDR1 SGHNT and CDR2 YYREEE come from the germline V gene (reference sequence). CDR3 length equals 14 residues. The CDR3 bases are TGTGCCACCAACAGGGCCGATAGCAATCAGCCCCAGCATTTT. It yields the protein CATNRADSNQPQHF.

This rearrangement joins TRBV7-2 to TRBJ1-1; D not certain. Germline loops: CDR1 SGHTA, CDR2 FQGNSA. Trimming shortened V by 1 base and J by 1 base, and 16 bases separated the two germline ends. The length of the CDR3 is 17 residues. Written as DNA, the CDR3 is TGTGCCAGCAGCTTAGTAAATATCGGGCAAACGAACACTGAAGCTTTCTTT. This encodes CASSLVNIGQTNTEAFF.

The rearrangement links TRBV5-1 to TRBJ2-3, with D perhaps matching TRBD2 (5 bases). Germline V gene lookup returns CDR1 SGHRS and CDR2 YFSETQ. This CDR3 has 15 amino acids. V lost 0 bases to trimming and J lost 0 bases, with 8 bases between them. The CDR3 protein is CASSLVRTSTDTQYF. The DNA of the CDR3 is TGCGCCAGCAGCTTGGTTCGGACTAGCACAGATACGCAGTATTTT.

V gene TRBV5-6 combines with J gene TRBJ2-7; possibly TRBD2 for D (5 bases). The CDR3 is 13 residues long. Trimming took off 4 bases at V and 7 bases at J, with 15 bases between the two ends. Germline V gene lookup returns CDR1 SGHDT and CDR2 YYEEEE. CDR3 sequence (DNA): TGTGCCAGCAGCAGGACTCAGGCAATGGAGCAGTACTTC. It specifies CASSRTQAMEQYF.

The J gene is TRBJ2-1, the V gene TRBV7-2, with TRBD1 as a possible D gene (6 bases). This CDR3 contains 16 residues. From germline, CDR1 is SGHTA and CDR2 FQGNSA. V dropped 1 base and J dropped 3 bases, with 13 bases sitting between them. The CDR3 region has the DNA TGTGCCAGCAGCTTAGAAACCAGGGGCTTCTACAATGAGCAGTTCTTC. It translates to CASSLETRGFYNEQFF.

With respect to this clone: An end of the junction differs from the germline gene, which may be a read error. The chain couples TRBV7-7 to TRBJ2-2, with 7 bases fitting TRBD1. This CDR3 is built from 14 residues. Germline-derived CDR1 and CDR2 are SSHAT and FNYEAQ (reference sequence). The CDR3 sequence: CASSPTGATGELFF. The CDR3 DNA follows: TGTGCTAGCAGCCCTACAGGGGCCACCGGGGAGCTGTTTTTT.

The chain employs TRBV11-2 and TRBJ2-5; 7 positions match TRBD2. Germline CDR1 is SGHAT and CDR2 is FQNNGV. J lost 2 bases, V lost 4 bases, and 7 bases had no gene match. CDR3 size: 15 residues. The CDR3 loop reads CASSSLGGRQETQYF. Written as DNA, the CDR3 is TGTGCCAGCAGCTCTCTGGGGGGGAGGCAAGAGACCCAGTACTTC.

This clone was detected only a few times. The rearrangement uses TRBV19 and TRBJ2-7; 7 bases are shared with TRBD1. Germline-derived CDR1 and CDR2 are LNHDA and SQIVND (reference sequence). This CDR3 is 13 amino acids long. V lost 4 bases and J lost 3; bases outside the gene matches: 3. CDR3 region: CASSRDSYYEQYF. For the CDR3, the DNA is TGTGCCAGTAGTAGGGACAGCTACTACGAGCAGTACTTC.

The chain uses TRBV7-2 and TRBJ2-7, with 7 bases aligning to TRBD2. CDR1 SGHTA and CDR2 FQGNSA come from the germline V gene. This CDR3 is 15 amino acids long. Germline trimming cut 0 bases from V and 6 bases from J; bases unmatched to any gene: 8. CDR3 sequence (DNA): TGTGCCAGCAGCTTAGCCGAGGCGGGAGCCCTCGAGCAGTACTTC. Its translation is CASSLAEAGALEQYF.

This clone has more than one count but fewer than ten. This chain links TRBV6-1 with TRBJ2-7, with a weak D call TRBD1 (6 bases). The CDR3 loop spans 14 amino acids. The germline V and J ends were trimmed by 0 bases and 3 bases, with 9 bases remaining between them. Germline values: CDR1 MNHNS, CDR2 SASEGT. The DNA of the CDR3 is TGTGCCAGCAGTGAAGCGCACAGGGTCTACGAGCAGTACTTC. Protein: CASSEAHRVYEQYF.

The chain recombines TRBV6-1 with TRBJ2-2, with TRBD2 identical over 9 bases. The ends lost 4 bases at V and 5 bases at J; junction bases unmatched: 5. The CDR3 runs to 15 residues. CDR1 is MNHNS and CDR2 is SASEGT in the germline V gene. The DNA for the CDR3 is TGTGCCAGCAGTGGAGAGGCGGGAGGGACCGGGGAGCTGTTTTTT. Encoded protein: CASSGEAGGTGELFF.

The chain couples TRBV6-5 to TRBJ2-1, with 11 bases fitting TRBD2. CDR1 is MNHEY, CDR2 SVGAGI, per germline. The length of the CDR3 is 15 residues. The ends lost 7 bases at V and 4 bases at J; junction bases unmatched: 6. The CDR3 coding sequence is TGTGCCAGCAACAAAGGGACTAGCGGATACAATGAGCAGTTCTTC. Residues: CASNKGTSGYNEQFF.

J is TRBJ1-2 and V is TRBV5-6; D is unclear. The CDR3 has 14 amino acids. The V gene's germline CDR1 is SGHDT and CDR2 YYEEEE. Trimming left V 4 bases short and J 5 bases short, with 15 bases between. This chain's CDR3 is CASSIGNQGYGYTF. DNA for the CDR3: TGTGCCAGCAGCATCGGGAACCAAGGGTATGGCTACACCTTC. Combining the CDR3 with reference TRBV5-6 and TRBJ1-2 gives the whole variable domain DAGVTQSPTHLIKTRGQQVTLRCSPKSGHDTVSWYQQALGQGPQFIFQYYEEEERQRGNFPDRFSGHQFPNYSSELNVNALLLGDSALYLCASSIGNQGYGYTFGSGTRLTVV.

The chain links TRBV30 to TRBJ2-7; D is ambiguous. Trimming took 2 bases from V and 2 from J, leaving 10 bases between them. CDR3 size: 13 residues. Germline CDR1 and CDR2: GTSNPN and SVGIG (reference sequence). This CDR3 is CAWSLGRTYEQYF. Here the CDR3 DNA reads TGTGCCTGGAGTCTCGGACGAACCTACGAGCAGTACTTC. The complete variable domain, with remaining parts taken from reference TRBV30 and TRBJ2-7, reads SQTIHQWPATLVQPVGSPLSLECTVEGTSNPNLYWYRQAAGRGLQLLFYSVGIGQISSEVPQNLSASRPQDRQFILSSKKLLLSDSGFYLCAWSLGRTYEQYFGPGTRLTVT.

The rearrangement uses TRBV18 and TRBJ1-5, with no clear D. The CDR3 runs to 14 residues. Trimming stripped 6 bases from V and 6 bases from J, with 15 bases between. From germline, CDR1 is KGHSH and CDR2 LQKENI. CDR3 in amino acids: CASSLGSTPQPQHF. In DNA, the CDR3 is TGTGCCAGCTCGCTTGGGTCCACGCCTCAGCCCCAGCATTTT.

The gene calls are TRBV6-5 and TRBJ2-7; D may correspond to TRBD1 or TRBD2 (7 bases each). The CDR3 runs to 15 residues. CDR1 is MNHEY, CDR2 SVGAGI, per germline. Trimming left V 6 bases short and J 2 bases short, with 17 bases between. The CDR3 DNA is TGTGCCAGCAGGGGAGGGACAGCGAGAACCTACGAGCAGTACTTC. Protein sequence: CASRGGTARTYEQYF.

The V gene is TRBV7-6, the J gene TRBJ2-5, with 7 nucleotides matching TRBD1. With 4 bases clipped from V and 5 bases from J, the junction kept 10 bases outside the gene matches. Germline-derived CDR1 and CDR2 are SGHVS and FNYEAQ. The length of the CDR3 is 15 residues. CDR3 sequence: CASSSPQGGKETQYF. CDR3 DNA: TGTGCCAGCAGCTCCCCCCAAGGGGGCAAGGAGACCCAGTACTTC. Looking up the rest from reference TRBV7-6 and TRBJ2-5 gives the full variable domain: GAGVSQSPRYKVTKRGQDVALRCDPISGHVSLYWYRQALGQGPEFLTYFNYEAQQDKSGLPNDRFSAERPEGSISTLTIQRTEQRDSAMYRCASSSPQGGKETQYFGPGTRLLVL.

The chain uses TRBV9 and TRBJ2-1; D is unclear. The CDR3 covers 15 residues. Looked up from germline, CDR1 is SGDLS and CDR2 is YYNGEE. Trimming left V 4 bases short and J 0 bases short, with 11 bases between. In nucleotides, the CDR3 is TGTGCCAGCAGCCAGGACCCGAGCTCCTACAATGAGCAGTTCTTC. This codes for CASSQDPSSYNEQFF. Looking up the rest from reference TRBV9 and TRBJ2-1 gives the full variable domain: DSGVTQTPKHLITATGQRVTLRCSPRSGDLSVYWYQQSLDQGLQFLIQYYNGEERAKGNILERFSAQQFPDLHSELNLSSLELGDSALYFCASSQDPSSYNEQFFGPGTRLTVL.

This chain connects TRBV18 to TRBJ1-2, with 7 bases lining up with TRBD1. Germline V lookup: CDR1 KGHSH, CDR2 LQKENI. This CDR3 is 14 amino acids long. The V and J ends lost 7 bases and 3 bases, in that order; junction bases with no gene match: 8. In DNA form, the CDR3 reads TGTGCCAGCTGGGCAGGGGGACGGTACTATGGCTACACCTTC. It is translated as CASWAGGRYYGYTF.

The count of this clone is one. The CDR3 DNA follows: TGTGCCAGTAGGGACAGGGGTGGTGCCGGGGAGCTGTTTTTT. Translation gives CASRDRGGAGELFF. The chain is built from TRBV19 and TRBJ2-2; 9 bases map to TRBD1. The CDR3 sequence is 14 residues long. Germline trimming cut 6 bases from V and 6 bases from J; bases unmatched to any gene: 5. In germline, CDR1 is LNHDA, CDR2 SQIVND (reference sequence). The entire variable domain, with the rest obtained from reference TRBV19 and TRBJ2-2, is as follows: DGGITQSPKYLFRKEGQNVTLSCEQNLNHDAMYWYRQDPGQGLRLIYYSQIVNDFQKGDIAEGYSVSREKKESFPLTVTSAQKNPTAFYLCASRDRGGAGELFFGEGSRLTVL.

The V and J genes are TRBV13 and TRBJ2-6; D is unresolved. The V gene lost 8 bases and the J gene lost 3 bases, with 8 bases spanning the gap. The CDR3 spans 13 residues. Germline CDR1 PRHDT, CDR2 FYEKMQ (reference sequence). This CDR3 reads CASESYGANVLTF. CDR3 bases: TGTGCCAGCGAAAGTTATGGGGCCAACGTCCTGACTTTC.

This chain links TRBV18 with TRBJ2-7; tentatively, D is TRBD1 (6 bases). The CDR3 sequence is 15 residues long. CDR1 KGHSH and CDR2 LQKENI come from the germline V gene. With 0 bases removed from V and 3 bases from J, the gap between germline ends came to 12 bases. The CDR3 nucleotides are TGTGCCAGCTCACCACCGAGCGGACAGCGCTACGAGCAGTACTTC. Its protein is CASSPPSGQRYEQYF.

This clone showed up just once. This chain uses TRBV28 with TRBJ2-7, with 11 bases identical to TRBD2. Germline CDR1 and CDR2: MDHEN and SYDVKM. The CDR3 has 15 residues. The junction had 6 bases not matched to a gene; V was cut back by 5 bases and J by 3 bases. CDR3 bases: TGTGCCAGCAGTGCAGCTAGCGGGAGGAGCTACGAGCAGTACTTC. Protein: CASSAASGRSYEQYF.

The rearrangement joins TRBV7-9 to TRBJ2-7, with D possibly called TRBD1 or TRBD2 (5 bases each). This CDR3 contains 16 residues. V lost 1 base and J 5 bases, leaving 18 bases between the germline ends. Germline CDR1 and CDR2: SEHNR and FQNEAQ (reference sequence). The CDR3 spells CASSLGVWGYSNEQYF. The CDR3 bases are TGTGCCAGCAGCTTAGGTGTCTGGGGGTATTCCAACGAGCAGTACTTC.